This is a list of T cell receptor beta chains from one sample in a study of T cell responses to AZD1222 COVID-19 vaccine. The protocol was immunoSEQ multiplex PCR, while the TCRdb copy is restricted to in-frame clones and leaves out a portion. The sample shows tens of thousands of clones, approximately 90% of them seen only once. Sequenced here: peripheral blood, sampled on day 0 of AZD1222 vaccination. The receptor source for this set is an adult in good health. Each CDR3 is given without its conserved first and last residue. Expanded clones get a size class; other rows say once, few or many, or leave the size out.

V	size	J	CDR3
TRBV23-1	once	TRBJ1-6	ASRTLVGVESPLH
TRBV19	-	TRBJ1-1	ASSMSRDFYTEAF
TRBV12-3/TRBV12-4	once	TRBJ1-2	ASSLGGDNGYT
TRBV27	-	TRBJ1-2	ASSPGGDRNYGYT
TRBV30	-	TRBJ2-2	AWSGLAGENTGELF
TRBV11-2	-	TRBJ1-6	ASSSGSNNSPLH
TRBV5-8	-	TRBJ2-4	ASSLAHAKNIQY
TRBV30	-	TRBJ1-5	AWGLGGQGFQPQH
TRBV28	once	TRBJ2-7	ASSLSGTYEQY
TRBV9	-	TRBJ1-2	ASSAQPGIQGGYT
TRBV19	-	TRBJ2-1	ASTGLAQSYNEQF
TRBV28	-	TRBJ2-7	ASLTGGEGKEQY
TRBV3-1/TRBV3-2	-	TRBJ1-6	ASSHLNRGSSYNSPLH
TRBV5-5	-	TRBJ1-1	ASSPRGSTEAF
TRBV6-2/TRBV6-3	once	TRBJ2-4	ASSYRVAGDKNIQY
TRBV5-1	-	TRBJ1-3	ASSWTGAGNTIY
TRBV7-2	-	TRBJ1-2	ASSKGGGRVLNYGYT
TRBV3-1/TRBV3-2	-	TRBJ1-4	ASSQVGGRTNEKLF
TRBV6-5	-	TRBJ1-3	ASSNTGGLNTIY
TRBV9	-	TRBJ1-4	ASSPGGGGNEKLF
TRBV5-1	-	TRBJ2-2	ASSPGGTSGTGELF
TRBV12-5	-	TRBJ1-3	ASARNRGLSGNTIY
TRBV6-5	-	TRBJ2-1	ASSSGTSNEQF
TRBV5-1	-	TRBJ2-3	ASSSRGDTDTQY